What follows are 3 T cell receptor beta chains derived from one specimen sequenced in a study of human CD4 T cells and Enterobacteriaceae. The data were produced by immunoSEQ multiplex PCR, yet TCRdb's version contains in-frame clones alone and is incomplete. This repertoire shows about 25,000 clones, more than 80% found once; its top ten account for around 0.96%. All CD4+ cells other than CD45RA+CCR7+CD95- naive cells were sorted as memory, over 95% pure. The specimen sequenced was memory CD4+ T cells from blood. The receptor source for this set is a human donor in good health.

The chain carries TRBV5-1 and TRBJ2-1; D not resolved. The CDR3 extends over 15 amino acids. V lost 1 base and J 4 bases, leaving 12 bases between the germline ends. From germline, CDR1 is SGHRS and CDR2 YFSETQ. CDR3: CASSLNSLVYNEQFF. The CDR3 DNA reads TGCGCCAGCAGCTTGAACAGTCTTGTATACAATGAGCAGTTCTTC. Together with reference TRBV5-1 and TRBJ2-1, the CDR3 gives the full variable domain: KAGVTQTPRYLIKTRGQQVTLSCSPISGHRSVSWYQQTPGQGLQFLFEYFSETQRNKGNFPGRFSGRQFSNSRSEMNVSTLELGDSALYLCASSLNSLVYNEQFFGPGTRLTVL.

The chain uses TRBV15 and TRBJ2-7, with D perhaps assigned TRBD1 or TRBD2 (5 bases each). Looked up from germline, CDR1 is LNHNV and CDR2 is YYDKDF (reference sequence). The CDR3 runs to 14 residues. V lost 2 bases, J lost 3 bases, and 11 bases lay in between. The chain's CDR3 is CATSRPGTYYEQYF. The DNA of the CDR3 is TGTGCCACCAGCAGACCCGGGACCTACTACGAGCAGTACTTC.

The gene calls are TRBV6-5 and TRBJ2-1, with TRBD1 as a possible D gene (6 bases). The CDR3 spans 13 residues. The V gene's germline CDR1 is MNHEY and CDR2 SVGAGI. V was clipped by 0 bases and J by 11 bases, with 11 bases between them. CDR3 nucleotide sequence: TGTGCCAGCAGTTACTCGGAACAGGGCCAGCAGTTCTTC. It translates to CASSYSEQGQQFF.